This TCR beta chain is drawn from a study of PD-L1 blockade in urothelial cancer. Here immunoSEQ multiplex PCR was the method, and the copy in TCRdb shows in-frame clones only, minus some. The sample holds some 110,000 clones, under 95% seen once. The time point denotes: peripheral blood 6 weeks after treatment start. Trimming at V came to 2 bases and at J to 3 bases, leaving 15 bases not matched to a gene. Germline loops: CDR1 SGHRS, CDR2 YFSETQ. The CDR3 sequence is 20 residues long. This TCR came from a man aged 55 to 70 with urothelial cancer. The chain links TRBV5-1 to TRBJ2-6; 9 bases match TRBD1. The material was PBMCs, obtained around atezolizumab (anti-PD-L1) treatment. The CDR3 loop reads CASSLRPRQGELGGANVLTF. Here the CDR3 DNA reads TGCGCCAGCAGCTTAAGACCTAGACAGGGGGAGTTGGGTGGGGCCAACGTCCTGACTTTC.